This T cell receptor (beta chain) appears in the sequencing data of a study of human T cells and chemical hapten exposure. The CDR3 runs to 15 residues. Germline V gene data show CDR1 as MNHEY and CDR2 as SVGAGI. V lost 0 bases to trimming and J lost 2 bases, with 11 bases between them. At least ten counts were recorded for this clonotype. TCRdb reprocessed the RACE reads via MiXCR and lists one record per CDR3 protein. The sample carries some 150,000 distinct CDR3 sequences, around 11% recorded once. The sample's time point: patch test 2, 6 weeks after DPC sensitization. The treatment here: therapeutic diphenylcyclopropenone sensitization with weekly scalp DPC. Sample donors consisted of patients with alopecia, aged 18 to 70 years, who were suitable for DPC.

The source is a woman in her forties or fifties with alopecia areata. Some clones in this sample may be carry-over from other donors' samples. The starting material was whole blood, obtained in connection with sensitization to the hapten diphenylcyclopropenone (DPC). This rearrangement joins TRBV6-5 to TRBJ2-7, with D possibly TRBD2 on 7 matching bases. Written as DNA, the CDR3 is TGTGCCAGCAGTTACTCTGGGGGGGACACCTACGAGCAGTACTTC. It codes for CASSYSGGDTYEQYF.